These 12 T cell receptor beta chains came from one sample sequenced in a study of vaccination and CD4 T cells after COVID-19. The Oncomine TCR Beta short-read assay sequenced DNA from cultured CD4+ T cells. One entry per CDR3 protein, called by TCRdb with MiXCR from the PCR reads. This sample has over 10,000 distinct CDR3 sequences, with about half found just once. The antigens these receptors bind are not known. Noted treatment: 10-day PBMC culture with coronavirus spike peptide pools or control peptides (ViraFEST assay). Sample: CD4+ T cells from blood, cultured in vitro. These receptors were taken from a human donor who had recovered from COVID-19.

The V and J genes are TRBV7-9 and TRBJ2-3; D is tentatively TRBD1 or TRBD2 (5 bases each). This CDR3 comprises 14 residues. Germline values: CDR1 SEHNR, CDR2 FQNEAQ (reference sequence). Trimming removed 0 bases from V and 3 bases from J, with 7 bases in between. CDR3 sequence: CASSLAGVTDTQYF. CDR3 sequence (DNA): TGTGCCAGCAGCTTAGCGGGGGTGACAGATACGCAGTATTTT.

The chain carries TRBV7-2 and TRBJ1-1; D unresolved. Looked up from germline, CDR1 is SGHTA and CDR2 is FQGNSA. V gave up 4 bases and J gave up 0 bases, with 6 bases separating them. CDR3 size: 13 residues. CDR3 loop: CASSSQLNTEAFF. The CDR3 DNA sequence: TGTGCCAGCAGCTCACAGCTGAACACTGAAGCTTTCTTT.

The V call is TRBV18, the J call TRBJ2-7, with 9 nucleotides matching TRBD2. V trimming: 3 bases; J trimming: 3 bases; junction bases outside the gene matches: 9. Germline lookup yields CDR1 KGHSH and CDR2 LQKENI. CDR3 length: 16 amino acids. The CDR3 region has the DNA TGTGCCAGCTCACCTCCGGGGCTAGCGGGGCTCTACGAGCAGTACTTC. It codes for CASSPPGLAGLYEQYF.

Here the CDR3 reads CASSEGARRENTEAFF. The CDR3 nucleotides read TGTGCCAGCTCAGAAGGGGCACGAAGGGAGAACACTGAAGCTTTCTTT. The V and J genes are TRBV18 and TRBJ1-1, with D perhaps TRBD1 (5 bases). The CDR3 covers 16 residues. Germline CDR1 KGHSH, CDR2 LQKENI. V lost 5 bases to trimming and J lost 1 base, with 17 bases between them.

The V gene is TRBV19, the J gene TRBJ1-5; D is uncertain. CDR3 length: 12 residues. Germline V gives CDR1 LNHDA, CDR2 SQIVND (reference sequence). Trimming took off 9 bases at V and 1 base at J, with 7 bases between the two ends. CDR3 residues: CASAVSNQPQHF. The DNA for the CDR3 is TGTGCCAGCGCGGTGAGCAATCAGCCCCAGCATTTT.

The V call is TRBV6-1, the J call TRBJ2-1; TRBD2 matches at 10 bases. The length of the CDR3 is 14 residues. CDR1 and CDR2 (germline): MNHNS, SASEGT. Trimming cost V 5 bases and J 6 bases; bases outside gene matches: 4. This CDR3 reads CASSPGLASNEQFF. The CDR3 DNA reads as TGTGCCAGCAGTCCGGGACTAGCGTCCAATGAGCAGTTCTTC.

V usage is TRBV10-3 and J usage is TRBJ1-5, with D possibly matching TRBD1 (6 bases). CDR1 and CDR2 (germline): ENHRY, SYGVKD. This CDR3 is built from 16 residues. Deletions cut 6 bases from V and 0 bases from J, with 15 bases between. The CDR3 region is CAISSSEGDSNQPQHF. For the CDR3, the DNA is TGTGCCATCAGCTCCTCGGAGGGGGATAGCAATCAGCCCCAGCATTTT.

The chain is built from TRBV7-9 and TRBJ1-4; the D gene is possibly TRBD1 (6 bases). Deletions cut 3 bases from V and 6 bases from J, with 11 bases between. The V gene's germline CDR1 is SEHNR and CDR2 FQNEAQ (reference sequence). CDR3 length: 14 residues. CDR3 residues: CASSLGGGDEKLFF. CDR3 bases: TGTGCCAGCAGCTTGGGGGGGGGCGATGAAAAACTGTTTTTT.

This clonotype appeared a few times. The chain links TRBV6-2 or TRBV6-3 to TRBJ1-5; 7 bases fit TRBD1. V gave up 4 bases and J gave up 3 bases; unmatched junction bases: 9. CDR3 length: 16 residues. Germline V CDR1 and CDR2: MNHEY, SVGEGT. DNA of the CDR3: TGTGCCAGCAGTTTACTCCTGACAGGGCCCAATCAGCCCCAGCATTTT. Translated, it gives CASSLLLTGPNQPQHF.

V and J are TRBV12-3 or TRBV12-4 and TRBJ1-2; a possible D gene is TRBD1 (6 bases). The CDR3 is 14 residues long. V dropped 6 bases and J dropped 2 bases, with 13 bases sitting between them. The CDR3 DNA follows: TGTGCCAGCAGCCCCGGACAGCCGAACTATGGCTACACCTTC. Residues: CASSPGQPNYGYTF.

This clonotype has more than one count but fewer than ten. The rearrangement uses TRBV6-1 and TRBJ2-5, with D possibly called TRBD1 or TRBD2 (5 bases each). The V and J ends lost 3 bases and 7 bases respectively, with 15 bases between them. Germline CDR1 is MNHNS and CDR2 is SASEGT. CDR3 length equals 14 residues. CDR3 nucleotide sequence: TGTGCCAGCAGTGATGTAGGGACGGGCAGGACCCAGTACTTC. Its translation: CASSDVGTGRTQYF.

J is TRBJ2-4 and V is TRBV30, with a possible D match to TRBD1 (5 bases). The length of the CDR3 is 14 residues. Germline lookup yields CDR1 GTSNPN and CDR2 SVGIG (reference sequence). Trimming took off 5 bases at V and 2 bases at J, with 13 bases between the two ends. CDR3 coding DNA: TGTGCCTGGCTCCAGGGTTCGCCCAAAAACATTCAGTACTTC. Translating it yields CAWLQGSPKNIQYF.